This is a list of T cell receptor beta chains from one sample in a study of control samples from healthy donors and cancer patients. Profiling relied on immunoSEQ multiplex PCR, and the TCRdb table lists in-frame clones only, not all of them. The sample records 130,000 to 150,000 clones, 80% to 95% being singletons. Sequencing was performed on blood. Source of these receptors: a man younger than 40 in good health. The CDR3 runs from the conserved cysteine through the conserved F or W. D genes are given only for firm matches. Clone size is given for some rows only: seen once, a few or many times, or a class if the clone is expanded.

clone_size | j_call | v_call | d_call | cdr3_nt | cdr3_aa
once | TRBJ1-5 | TRBV19 | TRBD1 | TGTGCCAGCCAAGACAGGGGGCGGGTCATCAATCAGCCCCAGCATTTT | CASQDRGRVINQPQHF
- | TRBJ1-2 | TRBV4-3 | - | TGCGCCAGCAGCCAAGGTCAGGGGCGCCGCACCTTC | CASSQGQGRRTF
- | TRBJ2-2 | TRBV10-2 | TRBD2 | TGCGCCAGCAGAGGAACCGGGGGAGGGCTCTCCGGGGAGCTGTTTTTT | CASRGTGGGLSGELFF
- | TRBJ1-1 | TRBV6-5 | TRBD1 | TGTGCCAGCAGCCCAGGGGGGGACACTGAAGCTTTCTTT | CASSPGGDTEAFF
few | TRBJ1-5 | TRBV6-5 | - | TGTGCCAGCAGGCCAGGGTTTGGGGAGTATCAGCCCCAGCATTTT | CASRPGFGEYQPQHF
- | TRBJ2-1 | TRBV7-3 | - | TGTGCCAGCAGCTTAGCAGGGGGGTCGGATGAGCAGTTCTTC | CASSLAGGSDEQFF
few | TRBJ2-1 | TRBV28 | TRBD2 | TGTGCCAGCGCGGCGGGGGCGGGAGGGCCTAGTGGCGAGCAGTTCTTC | CASAAGAGGPSGEQFF
- | TRBJ1-1 | TRBV19 | - | TGTGCCAGTAGGCAGTTGACGGACGCCGGAGTAGCTTTCTTT | CASRQLTDAGVAFF
- | TRBJ1-1 | TRBV11-3 | - | TGTGCCAGCAGCTTAACAGAAGGGGCTTCGAGTGCTTTCTTT | CASSLTEGASSAFF
- | TRBJ1-1 | TRBV7-6 | - | TGTGCCAGCAGCTTATGGGGAGGGGGGGACACTGAAGCTTTCTTT | CASSLWGGGDTEAFF
- | TRBJ1-2 | TRBV19 | - | TGTGCCAGTAGTAGGGGAACTAACTATGGCTACACCTTC | CASSRGTNYGYTF
- | TRBJ2-7 | TRBV29-1 | TRBD2 | TGCAGCGTTGAAGGTCGTGGGACTAGCGGGTACGAGCAGTACTTC | CSVEGRGTSGYEQYF
- | TRBJ1-3 | TRBV9 | - | TGTGCCAGCAGCCAAGGGTTGTCTGGAAACACCATATATTTT | CASSQGLSGNTIYF
- | TRBJ2-7 | TRBV24-1 | TRBD2 | TGTGCCACCAGTGATATAGCGGGAGGCTCCTACGAGCAGTACTTC | CATSDIAGGSYEQYF
- | TRBJ1-3 | TRBV15 | - | TGTGCCACCAGCACCGGGAGGGAGACTGGAAACACCATATATTTT | CATSTGRETGNTIYF
- | TRBJ2-5 | TRBV6-6 | TRBD2 | TGTGCCAGCGGGGTTGTAGCGGGAGTATTGGAGACCCAGTACTTC | CASGVVAGVLETQYF
- | TRBJ1-1 | TRBV28 | - | TGTGCCAGCAGCCAAGTTAGAGGGCGCGTAGCTTTCTTT | CASSQVRGRVAFF
- | TRBJ2-1 | TRBV6-6 | TRBD1 | TGTGCCAGCAGTGGACAGGGTAGAGACAATGAGCAGTTCTTC | CASSGQGRDNEQFF
- | TRBJ2-7 | TRBV18 | - | TGTGCCAGCTCACCCCAGGGGATGGGCGAGCAGTACTTC | CASSPQGMGEQYF
- | TRBJ1-6 | TRBV30 | TRBD1 | TGTGCCTGGAGTGTAAAAACCGGGACAGGGGGCTCACCCCTCCACTTT | CAWSVKTGTGGSPLHF
- | TRBJ1-5 | TRBV24-1 | TRBD1 | TGTGCCACCAGTGATCCAGACAGGGGCAGCAATCAGCCCCAGCATTTT | CATSDPDRGSNQPQHF
- | TRBJ2-5 | TRBV30 | - | TGTGCCTGGAGACGACCCCACGAGACCCAGTACTTC | CAWRRPHETQYF
once | TRBJ2-2 | TRBV3-1/TRBV3-2 | TRBD2 | TGTGCCAGCAGCCATTATGCTAGCGGCACCGGGGAGCTGTTTTTT | CASSHYASGTGELFF
- | TRBJ1-6 | TRBV19 | - | TGTGCCAGTACCCACGAGGGGGGGAATTCACCCCTCCACTTT | CASTHEGGNSPLHF
few | TRBJ2-7 | TRBV5-1 | TRBD1 | TGCGCCAGCACCCCAACCAGGGGGAGATCCTACGAGCAGTACTTC | CASTPTRGRSYEQYF
few | TRBJ1-2 | TRBV30 | - | TGTGCCTGGAGTAGCCCGGTGAGAGATTCGGATGGCTACACCTTC | CAWSSPVRDSDGYTF
- | TRBJ1-1 | TRBV6-6 | TRBD1 | TGTGCCAGCAGCATCGACAGGGTCGCTTTCTTT | CASSIDRVAFF
- | TRBJ2-7 | TRBV11-3 | TRBD1 | TGTGCCAGCAGCATCGCGACAGGGCGGGAGCAGTACTTC | CASSIATGREQYF
few | TRBJ1-4 | TRBV10-2 | - | TGCGCCAGCAGTCGGGGGAATGAAAAACTGTTTTTT | CASSRGNEKLFF
- | TRBJ1-1 | TRBV6-5 | TRBD1 | TGTGCCAGCAGTTACGCTGGACAGGGGAACACTGAAGCTTTCTTT | CASSYAGQGNTEAFF
- | TRBJ1-2 | TRBV7-9 | TRBD1 | TGTGCCAGCAGCCGACGGACAGGGGAGGATGGCTACACCTTC | CASSRRTGEDGYTF
few | TRBJ1-3 | TRBV4-2 | TRBD1 | TGTGCCAGCAGCCAAGATGGGACAGTCCTCTCTGGAAACACCATATATTTT | CASSQDGTVLSGNTIYF
once | TRBJ1-5 | TRBV21-1 | - | TGTGCCAGCAGCAAAGGGAATCTCCGCAATCAGCCCCAGCATTTT | CASSKGNLRNQPQHF
- | TRBJ2-7 | TRBV29-1 | TRBD1 | TGCAGCGTCGTTTCTCCGGGACAGGGTGGCGAGCAGTACTTC | CSVVSPGQGGEQYF
- | TRBJ2-7 | TRBV29-1 | - | TGCAGCGTTGAGATTCTACAGGGCTACGAGCAGTACTTC | CSVEILQGYEQYF
- | TRBJ1-4 | TRBV2 | - | TGTGCCAGCAGTGCAGCAACTAATGAAAAACTGTTTTTT | CASSAATNEKLFF
- | TRBJ2-5 | TRBV19 | - | TGTGCCAGTAGTGGGCTACCTTCGCGCGAGACCCAGTACTTC | CASSGLPSRETQYF
- | TRBJ1-1 | TRBV12-5 | TRBD1 | TGTGCTAGTGGTCCCGCGAGGGGGCAATCGCGAACTGAAGCTTTCTTT | CASGPARGQSRTEAFF
- | TRBJ1-1 | TRBV5-1 | - | TGCGCCAGCAGCTTGACGGCGAACACTGAAGCTTTCTTT | CASSLTANTEAFF
- | TRBJ1-1 | TRBV18 | - | TGTGCCAGCTCACCACCGACAGCTGAAGCTTTCTTT | CASSPPTAEAFF
- | TRBJ2-3 | TRBV27 | - | TGTGCCAGCAGCCTAAGGAGATCGGATACGCAGTATTTT | CASSLRRSDTQYF
- | TRBJ2-7 | TRBV14 | TRBD2 | TGTGCCAGCAGCCCCTTCTCGGGAGGGAACTACGAGCAGTACTTC | CASSPFSGGNYEQYF
- | TRBJ1-5 | TRBV19 | - | TGTGCCAGTAGTATGTGGGACAAGGGCCAGCCCCAGCATTTT | CASSMWDKGQPQHF
few | TRBJ1-2 | TRBV21-1 | - | TGTACCCTCACAAAGGGCAACTATGGCTACACCTTC | CTLTKGNYGYTF
- | TRBJ2-1 | TRBV6-4 | TRBD2 | TGTGCCAGCAGTGATTTAGCGGGCTCCTACAATGAGCAGTTCTTC | CASSDLAGSYNEQFF
- | TRBJ1-1 | TRBV28 | - | TGTGCCAGCAGTCTAGGGACGTATAACACTGAAGCTTTCTTT | CASSLGTYNTEAFF
- | TRBJ2-1 | TRBV5-4 | TRBD2 | TGTGCCAGCAGCTACCGGACTAGCCGCCATGAGCAGTTCTTC | CASSYRTSRHEQFF
- | TRBJ2-5 | TRBV15 | - | TGTGCCACCAGCAGAGGACCAGAAGAGACCCAGTACTTC | CATSRGPEETQYF
- | TRBJ2-1 | TRBV4-1 | TRBD2 | TGCGCCAGCAGCCAAGCCACACTAGCGGGAGCGGTTGAGCAGTTCTTC | CASSQATLAGAVEQFF
- | TRBJ2-2 | TRBV28 | - | TGTGCCAGCAGTTTAGTGGGAGCGAACACCGGGGAGCTGTTTTTT | CASSLVGANTGELFF
- | TRBJ2-2 | TRBV28 | - | TGTGCCAGCAGTCCCCTAAGTGGGGGGGCGCGGGGCACCGGGGAGCTGTTTTTT | CASSPLSGGARGTGELFF
- | TRBJ2-7 | TRBV12-3/TRBV12-4 | TRBD2 | TGTGCCAGCAGTTTAGGACTAGCGAGCCGGCAGTACTTC | CASSLGLASRQYF